Listed below are T cell receptor beta chains from one sample, sequenced in a study of a mutant IDH1 vaccine in newly diagnosed glioma. The antigens of these receptors remain unknown. Sequencing used immunoSEQ multiplex PCR; TCRdb keeps in-frame clones, though not all of them. The sample lists some 38,000 clones, around 78% seen once, with more than 5.5% in the top ten. The source material was PBMCs, sampled from a glioma patient whose treatment included an IDH1 peptide vaccine. All receptors come from a man aged 35 to 55 with glioma. Each CDR3 is given with its conserved first and last residue. A D gene is named only where the DNA matches it firmly. Rows give clone size only sometimes, using once, few, many, or a class for an expanded clone.

clone_size j_call v_call d_call cdr3_aa cdr3_nt
. TRBJ2-2 TRBV6-1 TRBD1 CASNDRGIRELFF TGTGCCAGTAATGACAGGGGAATTAGGGAGCTGTTTTTT
. TRBJ2-5 TRBV19 . CASRFKGGSGTQYF TGTGCCAGTAGATTTAAGGGGGGCTCGGGGACCCAGTACTTC
. TRBJ2-7 TRBV5-1 . CASSLVVSPYEQYF TGCGCCAGCAGCTTGGTTGTGTCCCCCTACGAGCAGTACTTC
. TRBJ2-1 TRBV18 . CASSPPSSSYNEQFF TGTGCCAGCTCACCACCGTCTAGCTCCTACAATGAGCAGTTCTTC
. TRBJ2-7 TRBV4-2 TRBD2 CASSQDGGGAPEQYF TGTGCCAGCAGCCAAGATGGGGGAGGGGCTCCCGAGCAGTACTTC
. TRBJ1-6 TRBV6-5 . CASSYVDPYNSPLHF TGTGCCAGCAGTTACGTGGACCCTTATAATTCACCCCTCCACTTT
. TRBJ1-1 TRBV6-4 . CASSEDTDTEAFF TGTGCCAGCAGTGAGGATACGGACACTGAAGCTTTCTTT
once TRBJ1-1 TRBV29-1 . CSVKGPMNTEAFF TGCAGCGTTAAGGGACCCATGAACACTGAAGCTTTCTTT
. TRBJ2-3 TRBV18 . CASSPPYPVPALF TGTGCCAGCTCACCACCGTATCCAGTTCCGGCGCTTTTT
. TRBJ2-1 TRBV5-1 . CASGHGSSSYNEQFF TGCGCCAGCGGTCATGGCTCTAGCTCCTACAATGAGCAGTTCTTC
. TRBJ1-2 TRBV30 . CAWAPLRGYGYTF TGTGCCTGGGCTCCCCTGAGGGGCTATGGCTACACCTTC
. TRBJ2-3 TRBV14 . CASSQDLGADTQYF TGTGCCAGCAGCCAAGATCTGGGAGCAGATACGCAGTATTTT
. TRBJ1-1 TRBV6-5 . CASRGRTNTEAFF TGTGCCAGCAGGGGCAGAACGAACACTGAAGCTTTCTTT
. TRBJ1-3 TRBV6-5 . CASSRLPGGVDTIYF TGTGCCAGCAGCCGTCTCCCGGGGGGTGTTGACACCATATATTTT
. TRBJ1-2 TRBV29-1 TRBD1 CSVPGTEYGYTF TGCAGCGTCCCCGGGACAGAGTATGGCTACACCTTC
. TRBJ2-2 TRBV19 . CASSIESGELFF TGTGCCAGTAGCATCGAATCCGGGGAGCTGTTTTTT